These T cell receptor beta chains were read from a single sample in a study of shared clonotypes between healthy human individuals. Here immunoSEQ multiplex PCR was the method, and the copy in TCRdb shows in-frame clones only, minus some. The sample holds approximately 1.9 million clones; around 93% are singletons and the top ten take about 1.7%. Material: naive CD8+ T cells from PBMCs. The receptors originated from a man between 18 and 29 years old in good health. Some clones in this sample may be carry-over from other donors' samples. CDR3s include the opening cysteine and the closing phenylalanine or tryptophan. D genes are given only for firm matches. Size is stated for part of the rows, as once, few or many counts, or as a class when the clone is expanded.

J gene: TRBJ2-3
V gene: TRBV28
D gene: TRBD2
clone size: -
CDR3 DNA: TGTGCCAGCAGCATACCCCCGGGACTATTAAACACAGATACGCAGTATTTT
CDR3 protein: CASSIPPGLLNTDTQYF

J gene: TRBJ2-7
V gene: TRBV27
D gene: -
clone size: -
CDR3 DNA: TGTGCCAGCAGTCCCCGAGCGTCTTACTACGAGCAGTACTTC
CDR3 protein: CASSPRASYYEQYF

J gene: TRBJ2-3
V gene: TRBV7-2
D gene: TRBD2
clone size: -
CDR3 DNA: TGTGCCAGCAGCTTAGTTGTGGCGGGAGAAGCAGATACGCAGTATTTT
CDR3 protein: CASSLVVAGEADTQYF

J gene: TRBJ2-6
V gene: TRBV4-1
D gene: -
clone size: -
CDR3 DNA: TGCGCCAGCAGCCAAGGTCCACAGGTCCATTTCTTCTCTGGGGCCAACGTCCTGACTTTC
CDR3 protein: CASSQGPQVHFFSGANVLTF

J gene: TRBJ2-1
V gene: TRBV4-2
D gene: -
clone size: -
CDR3 DNA: TGTGCCAGCAGCCAAGGTGATAGCAGATACAATGAGCAGTTCTTC
CDR3 protein: CASSQGDSRYNEQFF

J gene: TRBJ1-2
V gene: TRBV30
D gene: -
clone size: few
CDR3 DNA: TGTGCCTGGAGTGACCCGGGGCCCGGCTACACCTTC
CDR3 protein: CAWSDPGPGYTF

J gene: TRBJ1-2
V gene: TRBV7-9
D gene: -
clone size: -
CDR3 DNA: TGTGCCAGCAGCTCCGGGGCTCAAAACGGCTACACCTTC
CDR3 protein: CASSSGAQNGYTF

J gene: TRBJ2-7
V gene: TRBV11-2
D gene: -
clone size: -
CDR3 DNA: TGTGCCAGCAGCATCCGTGGCAGGGTCGAGCAGTACTTC
CDR3 protein: CASSIRGRVEQYF

J gene: TRBJ2-7
V gene: TRBV7-9
D gene: -
clone size: -
CDR3 DNA: TGTGCCGGATCCTACGAGCAGTACTTC
CDR3 protein: CAGSYEQYF

J gene: TRBJ2-7
V gene: TRBV30
D gene: -
clone size: -
CDR3 DNA: TGTGCCTGGACCGAACGAGGGCGTTTATCCTACGAGCAGTACTTC
CDR3 protein: CAWTERGRLSYEQYF

J gene: TRBJ2-5
V gene: TRBV7-9
D gene: -
clone size: -
CDR3 DNA: TGTGCCAGCAGCCCGGGAAACCAAGAGACCCAGTACTTC
CDR3 protein: CASSPGNQETQYF

J gene: TRBJ1-1
V gene: TRBV6-6
D gene: -
clone size: few
CDR3 DNA: TGTGCCAGCAGGGTGGGACTTGAAGCTTTCTTT
CDR3 protein: CASRVGLEAFF

J gene: TRBJ1-2
V gene: TRBV9
D gene: -
clone size: -
CDR3 DNA: TGTGCCAGCAGCGCATCAAGCCGGGCAGGGAGTAACTATGGCTACACCTTC
CDR3 protein: CASSASSRAGSNYGYTF

J gene: TRBJ2-1
V gene: TRBV2
D gene: TRBD2
clone size: -
CDR3 DNA: TGTGCCAACGGACTAGCTGGCTATGAGCAGTTCTTC
CDR3 protein: CANGLAGYEQFF

J gene: TRBJ1-3
V gene: TRBV2
D gene: -
clone size: once
CDR3 DNA: TGTGCCAGCAGTGAAGGGGGCTGGGACAAAGGAAACACCATATATTTT
CDR3 protein: CASSEGGWDKGNTIYF

J gene: TRBJ2-3
V gene: TRBV11-2
D gene: TRBD2
clone size: once
CDR3 DNA: TGTGCCAGCAGCCCCAGGCGGGAGTACTCGCAGTATTTT
CDR3 protein: CASSPRREYSQYF

J gene: TRBJ2-1
V gene: TRBV19
D gene: -
clone size: -
CDR3 DNA: TGTGCCAGTGCGGGGGCCGAATACGGTCCCTACAATGAGCAGTTCTTC
CDR3 protein: CASAGAEYGPYNEQFF

J gene: TRBJ2-2
V gene: TRBV5-4
D gene: TRBD1
clone size: -
CDR3 DNA: TGTGCCAGCAGCTCCCCCGGCAGGGGGAAAGGCGGGGAGCTGTTTTTT
CDR3 protein: CASSSPGRGKGGELFF

J gene: TRBJ2-7
V gene: TRBV27
D gene: -
clone size: -
CDR3 DNA: TGTGCCAGCAGTTTAACCCGGGACATCTTCCCTAGGGGTTACGAGCAGTACTTC
CDR3 protein: CASSLTRDIFPRGYEQYF

J gene: TRBJ2-1
V gene: TRBV4-3
D gene: -
clone size: -
CDR3 DNA: TGCGCCAGCAGCCAAGGAAGGGGATACAATGAGCAGTTCTTC
CDR3 protein: CASSQGRGYNEQFF

J gene: TRBJ2-2
V gene: TRBV5-4
D gene: -
clone size: -
CDR3 DNA: TGTGCCAGCTCAGGGGACACCGGGGAGCTGTTTTTT
CDR3 protein: CASSGDTGELFF

J gene: TRBJ1-2
V gene: TRBV9
D gene: -
clone size: -
CDR3 DNA: TGTGCCAGCAGCGGGGAAGGCGGATACTATGGCTACACCTTC
CDR3 protein: CASSGEGGYYGYTF

J gene: TRBJ2-7
V gene: TRBV4-2
D gene: -
clone size: -
CDR3 DNA: TGTGCCAGCAGCCAAGATGAGGGGGGGAATTTCGACGAGCAGTACTTC
CDR3 protein: CASSQDEGGNFDEQYF

J gene: TRBJ2-2
V gene: TRBV28
D gene: TRBD2
clone size: -
CDR3 DNA: TGTGCCAGCAGTTCCGTCGCGGGAGTTACCGGGGAGCTGTTTTTT
CDR3 protein: CASSSVAGVTGELFF

J gene: TRBJ2-7
V gene: TRBV30
D gene: -
clone size: -
CDR3 DNA: TGTGCCTGGTCCAGGGGTAACGAGCAGTACTTC
CDR3 protein: CAWSRGNEQYF

J gene: TRBJ2-3
V gene: TRBV5-5
D gene: -
clone size: -
CDR3 DNA: TGTGCCAGCAGCAGGGACTGGAAGGATACGCAGTATTTT
CDR3 protein: CASSRDWKDTQYF

J gene: TRBJ2-6
V gene: TRBV9
D gene: -
clone size: -
CDR3 DNA: TGTGCCAGCAGCGTATGGGTAGGGCCCTCTGGGGCCAACGTCCTGACTTTC
CDR3 protein: CASSVWVGPSGANVLTF

J gene: TRBJ2-7
V gene: TRBV7-9
D gene: TRBD1
clone size: -
CDR3 DNA: TGTGCCAGCAGCTTTGAGACAGGGGTCGAGCAGTACTTC
CDR3 protein: CASSFETGVEQYF

J gene: TRBJ2-7
V gene: TRBV27
D gene: -
clone size: -
CDR3 DNA: TGTGCCAGCAGCCTACTATCGGTCGGGACTCCCTACGAGCAGTACTTC
CDR3 protein: CASSLLSVGTPYEQYF

J gene: TRBJ1-1
V gene: TRBV4-2
D gene: -
clone size: -
CDR3 DNA: TGTGCCAGCAGCCAAGATCTCCCCGGGGCAGCTTTGGGCACTGAAGCTTTCTTT
CDR3 protein: CASSQDLPGAALGTEAFF

J gene: TRBJ2-4
V gene: TRBV27
D gene: TRBD1
clone size: -
CDR3 DNA: TGTGCCAGCACCTCCACATGGGGGACAGAAAAAAACATTCAGTACTTC
CDR3 protein: CASTSTWGTEKNIQYF

J gene: TRBJ1-3
V gene: TRBV9
D gene: -
clone size: -
CDR3 DNA: TGTGCCAGCAGCTGGGAACAGAACTCTGGAAACACCATATATTTT
CDR3 protein: CASSWEQNSGNTIYF

J gene: TRBJ1-5
V gene: TRBV4-1
D gene: TRBD1
clone size: -
CDR3 DNA: TGCGCCAGCAGCCAATCGGGACAGGGGTTAGAGCCCCAGCATTTT
CDR3 protein: CASSQSGQGLEPQHF

J gene: TRBJ2-6
V gene: TRBV4-3
D gene: TRBD1
clone size: -
CDR3 DNA: TGCGCCAGCAGCCAAGAAGGGACAGGCCTCTCTGGGGCCAACGTCCTGACTTTC
CDR3 protein: CASSQEGTGLSGANVLTF

J gene: TRBJ2-3
V gene: TRBV27
D gene: TRBD2
clone size: -
CDR3 DNA: TGTGCCAGCAGTTTATTGGCGGGAGGGCCAGATACGCAGTATTTT
CDR3 protein: CASSLLAGGPDTQYF

J gene: TRBJ1-4
V gene: TRBV19
D gene: -
clone size: -
CDR3 DNA: TGTGCCAGTAGTTGGGACGGGGGTGGTGAAAAACTGTTTTTT
CDR3 protein: CASSWDGGGEKLFF

J gene: TRBJ2-3
V gene: TRBV7-3
D gene: -
clone size: -
CDR3 DNA: TGTGCCAGCAGCTTCGGGAGACATAGCACAGATACGCAGTATTTT
CDR3 protein: CASSFGRHSTDTQYF

J gene: TRBJ1-2
V gene: TRBV7-8
D gene: -
clone size: -
CDR3 DNA: TGTGCCAGCACCTCCGGCCGGGCAGCTACCAACTATGGCTACACCTTC
CDR3 protein: CASTSGRAATNYGYTF

J gene: TRBJ2-1
V gene: TRBV9
D gene: TRBD1
clone size: -
CDR3 DNA: TGTGCCAGCAGCGCAAACCCGACAGGGTGGATAGCCAATGAGCAGTTCTTC
CDR3 protein: CASSANPTGWIANEQFF

J gene: TRBJ2-7
V gene: TRBV5-1
D gene: TRBD2
clone size: -
CDR3 DNA: TGCGCCAGCAGCTTCGGACTAGGGACCTACGAGCAGTACTTC
CDR3 protein: CASSFGLGTYEQYF

J gene: TRBJ2-7
V gene: TRBV4-3
D gene: TRBD2
clone size: once
CDR3 DNA: TGCGCCAGCAGCCAACCCCGGTGGCGGGAGGGCCTTTACGAGCAGTACTTC
CDR3 protein: CASSQPRWREGLYEQYF

J gene: TRBJ1-1
V gene: TRBV7-2
D gene: -
clone size: few
CDR3 DNA: TGTGCCAGCAGCTCGATTCAGGGGCAGAACACTGAAGCTTTCTTT
CDR3 protein: CASSSIQGQNTEAFF

J gene: TRBJ2-5
V gene: TRBV14
D gene: -
clone size: -
CDR3 DNA: TGTGCCAGCAGCCAACTTGGGCCCCAAGAAGAGACCCAGTACTTC
CDR3 protein: CASSQLGPQEETQYF

J gene: TRBJ2-7
V gene: TRBV19
D gene: -
clone size: once
CDR3 DNA: TGTGCCAGTAGTATAGACAGGGAGACCTACGAGCAGTACTTC
CDR3 protein: CASSIDRETYEQYF

J gene: TRBJ1-1
V gene: TRBV28
D gene: -
clone size: -
CDR3 DNA: TGTGCCAGCAGTTTTGCGACGGCGAACACTGAAGCTTTCTTT
CDR3 protein: CASSFATANTEAFF

J gene: TRBJ2-5
V gene: TRBV10-1
D gene: TRBD2
clone size: -
CDR3 DNA: TGCGCCAGCAGTGGGACCGGGGGGGAGACCCAGTACTTC
CDR3 protein: CASSGTGGETQYF

J gene: TRBJ2-7
V gene: TRBV7-3
D gene: TRBD1
clone size: once
CDR3 DNA: TGTGCCAGCAGCGCCCACCGGGACAGCCCATCGAAATACTACGAGCAGTACTTC
CDR3 protein: CASSAHRDSPSKYYEQYF

J gene: TRBJ2-7
V gene: TRBV7-9
D gene: TRBD1
clone size: -
CDR3 DNA: TGTGCCAGCAGCTTATGGGACAGGGCGTTCTCCGAGCAGTACTTC
CDR3 protein: CASSLWDRAFSEQYF

J gene: TRBJ1-1
V gene: TRBV11-2
D gene: -
clone size: -
CDR3 DNA: TGTGCCAGCTACCAGAGCCCCCTAAGGGAAGCTTTCTTT
CDR3 protein: CASYQSPLREAFF

J gene: TRBJ1-1
V gene: TRBV6-4
D gene: -
clone size: -
CDR3 DNA: TGTGCCAGCAGTGACCCCCCTCTATCTGGTTGGACTGAAGCTTTCTTT
CDR3 protein: CASSDPPLSGWTEAFF